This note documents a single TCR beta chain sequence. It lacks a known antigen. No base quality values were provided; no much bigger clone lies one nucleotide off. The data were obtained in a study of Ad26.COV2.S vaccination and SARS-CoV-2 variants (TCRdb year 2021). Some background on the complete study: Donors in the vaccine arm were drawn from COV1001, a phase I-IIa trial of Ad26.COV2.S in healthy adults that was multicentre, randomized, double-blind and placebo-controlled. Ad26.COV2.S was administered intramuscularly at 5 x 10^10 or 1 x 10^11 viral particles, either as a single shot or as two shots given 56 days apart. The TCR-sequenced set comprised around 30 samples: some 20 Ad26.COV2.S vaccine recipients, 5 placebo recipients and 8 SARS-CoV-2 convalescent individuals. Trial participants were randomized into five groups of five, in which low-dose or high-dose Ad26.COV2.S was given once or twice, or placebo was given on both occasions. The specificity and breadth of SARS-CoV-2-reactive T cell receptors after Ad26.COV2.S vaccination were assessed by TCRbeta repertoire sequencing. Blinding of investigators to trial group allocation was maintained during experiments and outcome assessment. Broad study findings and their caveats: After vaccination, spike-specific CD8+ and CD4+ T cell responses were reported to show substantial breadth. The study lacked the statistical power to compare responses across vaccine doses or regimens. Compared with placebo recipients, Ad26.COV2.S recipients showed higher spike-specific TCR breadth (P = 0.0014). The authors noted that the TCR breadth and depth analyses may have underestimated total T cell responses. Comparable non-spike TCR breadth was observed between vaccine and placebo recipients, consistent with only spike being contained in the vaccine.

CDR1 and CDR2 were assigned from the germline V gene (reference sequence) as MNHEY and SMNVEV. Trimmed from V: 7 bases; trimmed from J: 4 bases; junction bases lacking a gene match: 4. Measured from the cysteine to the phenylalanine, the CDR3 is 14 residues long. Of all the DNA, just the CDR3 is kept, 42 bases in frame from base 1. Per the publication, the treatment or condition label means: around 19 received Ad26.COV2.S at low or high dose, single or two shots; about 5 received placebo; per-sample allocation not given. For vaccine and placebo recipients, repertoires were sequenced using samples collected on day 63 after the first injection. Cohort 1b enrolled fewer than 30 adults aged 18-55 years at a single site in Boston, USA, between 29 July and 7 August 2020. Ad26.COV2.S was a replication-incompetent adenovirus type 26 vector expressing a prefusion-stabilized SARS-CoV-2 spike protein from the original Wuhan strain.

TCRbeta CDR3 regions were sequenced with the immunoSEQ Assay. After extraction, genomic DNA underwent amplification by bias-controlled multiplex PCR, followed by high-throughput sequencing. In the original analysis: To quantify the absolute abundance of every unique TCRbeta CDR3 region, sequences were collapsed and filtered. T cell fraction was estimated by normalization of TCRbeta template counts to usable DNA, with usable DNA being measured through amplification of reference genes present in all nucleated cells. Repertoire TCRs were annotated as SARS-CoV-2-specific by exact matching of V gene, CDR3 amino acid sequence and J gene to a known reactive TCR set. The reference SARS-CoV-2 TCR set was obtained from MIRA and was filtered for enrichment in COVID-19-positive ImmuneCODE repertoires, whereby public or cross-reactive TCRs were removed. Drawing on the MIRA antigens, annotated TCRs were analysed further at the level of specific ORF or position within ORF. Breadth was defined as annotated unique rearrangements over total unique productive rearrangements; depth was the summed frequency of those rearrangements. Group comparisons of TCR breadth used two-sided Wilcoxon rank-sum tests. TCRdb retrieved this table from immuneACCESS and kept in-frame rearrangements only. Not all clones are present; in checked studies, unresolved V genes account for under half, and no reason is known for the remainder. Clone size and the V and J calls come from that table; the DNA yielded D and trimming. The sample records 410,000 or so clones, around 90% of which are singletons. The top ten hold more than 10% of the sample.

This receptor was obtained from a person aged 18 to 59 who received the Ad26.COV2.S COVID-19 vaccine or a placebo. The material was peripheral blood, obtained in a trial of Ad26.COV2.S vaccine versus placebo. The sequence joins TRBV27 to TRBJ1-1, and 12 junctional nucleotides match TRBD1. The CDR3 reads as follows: CASIGTGGFTEAFF. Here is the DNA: TGTGCCAGCATTGGGACAGGGGGCTTCACTGAAGCTTTCTTT.